This T cell receptor (beta chain) appears in the sequencing data of a study of T cells in localized non-small cell lung cancer. The data were produced by immunoSEQ multiplex PCR, yet TCRdb's version contains in-frame clones alone and is incomplete. This table holds roughly 3,000 clones, over 20% found once. This CDR3 region has 15 residues. Germline V gives CDR1 SGHNT, CDR2 YENEEA. Unmatched junction bases numbered 5, after V lost 5 bases and J lost 0 bases. Notes on the study in general: Sequencing was limited to one tumor region, leaving the possibility of heterogeneity open. Clonality peaked in uninvolved adjacent lung rather than tumor. Appearing in adjacent lung were a median about 59 of the top 100 tumor clones.

Researchers cut adjacent lung at least 2 cm from the tumor margin, and it showed no atypia. By frequency in the sample, this clone is medium-sized. The antigen remains unidentified. J is TRBJ1-1 and V is TRBV11-3; 8 bases fit TRBD1. This TCR was sampled from a woman aged 35-75 years with stage I lung adenocarcinoma. The sample consisted of normal lung tissue next to the tumor, taken before any cancer treatment. The CDR3 DNA sequence: TGTGCCAGCAGCCCGACAGGGGCCCTGAACACTGAAGCTTTCTTT. This sequence encodes CASSPTGALNTEAFF.